This TCR beta chain came from a study of early T cells in non-severe SARS-CoV-2 infection. For the study at large: Whole-blood bulk RNA, unsorted, was sequenced, and chains were unpaired. Study conclusions and caveats: Sequences matched to VDJdb favored anti-spike CD8 responses, while private and CD4 specificities were missed.

cDNA molecules, individually, were tagged with unique molecular identifiers. TCRdb used MiXCR to reprocess the 5' RACE reads, holding one entry per CDR3 protein. Found here are 50,000 or so distinct CDR3 sequences, about 13% of them singletons; the top ten hold roughly 10%. Trimming removed 3 bases from V and 4 bases from J; junction bases left unmatched: 8. CDR3 length: 15 amino acids. The germline CDR1 and CDR2 sequences are SNHLY and FYNNEI. This clonotype has ten or more counts. Its antigen is as yet unknown. This TCR came from an adult who was a healthcare worker with PCR-confirmed SARS-CoV-2 infection or an uninfected control (not recorded which). The genes are TRBV2 and TRBJ2-7; 8 nucleotides line up with TRBD2. Sequenced input: whole blood. The CDR3 DNA is TGTGCCAGCAGTGAGACACTAGCGGCACAGTACGAGCAGTACTTC. Its protein product is CASSETLAAQYEQYF.